Listed below are T cell receptor beta chains from one sample, sequenced in a study of T cell responses to AZD1222 COVID-19 vaccine. The data were produced by immunoSEQ multiplex PCR, yet TCRdb's version contains in-frame clones alone and is incomplete. The table shows approximately 42,000 clones, with approximately 88% occurring only once. The material was peripheral blood, obtained 28 days after the second AZD1222 dose. Receptors were obtained from an adult who received the AZD1222 COVID-19 vaccine. Each CDR3 is given with its conserved first and last residue. A D gene is named only where the DNA matches it firmly. Size tells how often a clone was seen (once, few, many) or the class of an expanded clone, and some rows leave it out.

D	V	J	length	size	DNA	CDR3
TRBD1	TRBV9	TRBJ2-5	16	-	TGTGCCAGCAGCGACGGACAGGGGGCGAGGCGAGAGACCCAGTACTTC	CASSDGQGARRETQYF
-	TRBV27	TRBJ2-7	14	few	TGTGCCAGCAGTTTATCCAGGGCAGCCTACGAGCAGTACTTC	CASSLSRAAYEQYF
-	TRBV19	TRBJ1-1	13	-	TGTGCCAGTACCCCGGCGCTCGCACAGTTGGCTTTCTTT	CASTPALAQLAFF
-	TRBV29-1	TRBJ1-2	12	-	TGCAGCGTTGCTAAGGGTGTCTATGGCTACACCTTC	CSVAKGVYGYTF
TRBD1	TRBV3-1/TRBV3-2	TRBJ1-2	17	-	TGTGCCAGCAGCCAACTGACAGGGGGCGGCGGTAACTATGGCTACACCTTC	CASSQLTGGGGNYGYTF
-	TRBV30	TRBJ2-6	15	-	TGTGCCTGGAGCCCGGGACTCTCTGGGGCCAACGTCCTGACTTTC	CAWSPGLSGANVLTF
-	TRBV5-4	TRBJ2-2	16	few	TGTGCCAGCAGCTTGGGGCAGGGAACGTCCACCGGGGAGCTGTTTTTT	CASSLGQGTSTGELFF
-	TRBV5-1	TRBJ1-6	16	-	TGCGCCAGCAGCTTGGTCACCAACAGATTTGGGTCACCCCTCCACTTT	CASSLVTNRFGSPLHF
-	TRBV4-2	TRBJ2-2	15	-	TGTGCCAGCACCGCTCCTGGCGCGAACACCGGGGAGCTGTTTTTT	CASTAPGANTGELFF
-	TRBV27	TRBJ2-4	12	-	TGTGCCAGCAGTACCCCGACGGGCATTCAGTACTTC	CASSTPTGIQYF
-	TRBV30	TRBJ1-4	16	-	TGTGCCTGGAGTGTAAGCAGGGTAGGGTTGATTGAAAAACTGTTTTTT	CAWSVSRVGLIEKLFF
-	TRBV2	TRBJ1-1	15	-	TGTGCCAGCAGTGGAGGGGGGATAAAGAACACTGAAGCTTTCTTT	CASSGGGIKNTEAFF
-	TRBV19	TRBJ1-1	13	-	TGTGCCAGTAGTATTCAGGACAGTCCTGAAGCTTTCTTT	CASSIQDSPEAFF
-	TRBV7-8	TRBJ2-1	14	-	TGTGCCAGCAGCTTAGACGGAGGGAGCAATGAGCAGTTCTTC	CASSLDGGSNEQFF
-	TRBV9	TRBJ2-6	17	-	TGTGCCAGCAGCCCCCGGGACTGGGGCTCTGGGGCCAACGTCCTGACTTTC	CASSPRDWGSGANVLTF
-	TRBV2	TRBJ2-5	14	-	TGTGCCAGCAGTGATGTGGGATTCCAAGAGACCCAGTACTTC	CASSDVGFQETQYF
-	TRBV14	TRBJ1-6	15	-	TGTGCCAGCAGCCGGCAGGGGAGTTTTGCATCACCCCTCCACTTT	CASSRQGSFASPLHF
-	TRBV12-3/TRBV12-4	TRBJ2-7	13	-	TGTGCCAGCAGCCCTCAGGGGGGGCACGAGCAGTACTTC	CASSPQGGHEQYF
-	TRBV2	TRBJ2-1	15	-	TGTGCCAGCAGTTCCGGGCTGACTTCCTACAATGAGCAGTTCTTC	CASSSGLTSYNEQFF
-	TRBV13	TRBJ1-6	15	-	TGTGCCAGCAGCCCCCGGGAGGGGAGGGTTTCACCCCTCCACTTT	CASSPREGRVSPLHF
TRBD1	TRBV3-1/TRBV3-2	TRBJ1-1	14	-	TGTGCCAGCAGCCACGAAAATGGACAGGGCGAAGCTTTCTTT	CASSHENGQGEAFF
-	TRBV30	TRBJ1-2	12	-	TGTGCCTGGTCTCGACAGCTCTATGGCTACACCTTC	CAWSRQLYGYTF
-	TRBV27	TRBJ1-1	14	-	TGTGCCAGCAGCCTAAAGGGGCCGAACACTGAAGCTTTCTTT	CASSLKGPNTEAFF
TRBD1	TRBV25-1	TRBJ2-3	17	-	TGTGCCAGCAGTGAACCTCCAGGGACAGGGGAGGGTGATACGCAGTATTTT	CASSEPPGTGEGDTQYF
-	TRBV10-1	TRBJ2-5	14	-	TGCGCCAGCAGTGACCCGTGGTACCAAGAGACCCAGTACTTC	CASSDPWYQETQYF
-	TRBV7-3	TRBJ2-3	15	-	TGTGCCAGCAGTCCAGGTGGGATTCGCACAGATACGCAGTATTTT	CASSPGGIRTDTQYF
TRBD1	TRBV27	TRBJ1-2	14	-	TGTGCCAGCAGTTACGGACAGGGGGCCTGGGGCTACACCTTC	CASSYGQGAWGYTF
-	TRBV7-2	TRBJ1-6	15	-	TGTGCCAGCAGCTCCCCCTCCGTGAACTATTCACCCCTCCACTTT	CASSSPSVNYSPLHF
TRBD1	TRBV3-1/TRBV3-2	TRBJ1-1	14	few	TGTGCCAGCAGCCACAGGACAGGGGAGTCTGAAGCTTTCTTT	CASSHRTGESEAFF
-	TRBV6-2/TRBV6-3	TRBJ1-2	14	-	TGTGCCAGCAGTTACTCGGGACTTCACTATGGCTACACCTTC	CASSYSGLHYGYTF
-	TRBV10-3	TRBJ1-3	13	-	TGTGCCATCAGTGGGGGGGCTGGAAACACCATATATTTT	CAISGGAGNTIYF
-	TRBV12-1	TRBJ2-7	16	once	TGTGCCAGCAGCTTGGGTTGGGGCTCCGTAGTTTTAGAGCAGTACTTC	CASSLGWGSVVLEQYF
TRBD1	TRBV27	TRBJ2-7	14	-	TGTGCCAGCAGTTTATCCAGGGGGCCCTACGAGCAGTACTTC	CASSLSRGPYEQYF
-	TRBV5-1	TRBJ1-2	17	-	TGCGCCAGCAGCTTGGCGCCGGGGACCCTTGCTAACTATGGCTACACCTTC	CASSLAPGTLANYGYTF
-	TRBV5-1	TRBJ1-3	15	-	TGCGCCAGCAGCCGGTCGGGAGTCGCTGGAAACACCATATATTTT	CASSRSGVAGNTIYF
-	TRBV18	TRBJ1-2	13	-	TGTGCCAGCTCACCAGACAGGCTAAGTGGCTACACCTTC	CASSPDRLSGYTF
-	TRBV7-2	TRBJ2-1	16	-	TGTGCCAGCAGCTTAGGAGGGGGGGTTAACAACAATGAGCAGTTCTTC	CASSLGGGVNNNEQFF
TRBD1	TRBV29-1	TRBJ1-6	13	-	TGCAGCGCCCGGGACAGTTATAATTCACCCCTCCACTTT	CSARDSYNSPLHF
TRBD2	TRBV3-1/TRBV3-2	TRBJ2-1	16	-	TGTGCCAGCAGCCGACTAGCGGGGGGAGTGGGCAATGAGCAGTTCTTC	CASSRLAGGVGNEQFF
-	TRBV10-2	TRBJ2-2	15	-	TGCGCCAGCAGTGACGGACAGTTCGGAGCCGGGGAGCTGTTTTTT	CASSDGQFGAGELFF
-	TRBV6-5	TRBJ1-6	15	-	TGTGCCAGCAGACTACAGGAGTCGCAAAATTCACCCCTCCACTTT	CASRLQESQNSPLHF
TRBD2	TRBV14	TRBJ2-3	15	-	TGTGCCAGCAGCCAGACTAGCCCTCGCACAGATACGCAGTATTTT	CASSQTSPRTDTQYF
-	TRBV12-3/TRBV12-4	TRBJ1-2	13	-	TGTGCCAGCTGGGGTAGGCAGTTCTATGGCTACACCTTC	CASWGRQFYGYTF
-	TRBV7-8	TRBJ1-1	11	-	TGTGCCAGCAGCCAAGGGGTATCAGCTTTCTTT	CASSQGVSAFF
-	TRBV2	TRBJ2-7	12	-	TGTGCCAGCAGGGCGGCCTCCTACGAGCAGTACTTC	CASRAASYEQYF
-	TRBV7-9	TRBJ1-2	14	-	TGTGCCAGCAGCTTAGAGGTCACAGGGAATGGCTACACCTTC	CASSLEVTGNGYTF
TRBD1	TRBV3-1/TRBV3-2	TRBJ2-2	15	-	TGTGCCAGCAGCCGCGGACAGGGGAACACCGGGGAGCTGTTTTTT	CASSRGQGNTGELFF